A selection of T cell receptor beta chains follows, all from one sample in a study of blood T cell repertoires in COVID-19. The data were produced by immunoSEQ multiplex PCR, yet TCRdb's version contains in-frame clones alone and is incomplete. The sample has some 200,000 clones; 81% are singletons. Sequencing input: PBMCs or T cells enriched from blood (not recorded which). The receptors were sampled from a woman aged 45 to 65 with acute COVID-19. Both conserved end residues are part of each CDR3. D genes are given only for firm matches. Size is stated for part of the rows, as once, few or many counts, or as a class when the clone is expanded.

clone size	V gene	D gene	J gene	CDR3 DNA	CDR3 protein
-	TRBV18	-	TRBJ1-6	TGTGCCAGCTCACCCACCGGGACTATGGATTCACCCCTCCACTTT	CASSPTGTMDSPLHF
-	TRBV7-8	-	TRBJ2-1	TGTGCCAGCAGCCCAGGGGAACTAGACCGCTTTAGGGATGAGCAGTTCTTC	CASSPGELDRFRDEQFF
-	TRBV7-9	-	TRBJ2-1	TGTGCCAGCAGCTTAGCTATTAGCTTGAATGAGCAGTTCTTC	CASSLAISLNEQFF
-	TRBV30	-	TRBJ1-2	TGTGCCTGGACCCCAGGGATGGACTATGGCTACACCTTC	CAWTPGMDYGYTF
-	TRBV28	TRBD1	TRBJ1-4	TGTGCCAGCAGCGGAACAGGGGGCCATGAAAAACTGTTTTTT	CASSGTGGHEKLFF
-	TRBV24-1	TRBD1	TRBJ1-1	TGTGCCACCAGTGAATCTTCAGGGGGAACTGAAGCTTTCTTT	CATSESSGGTEAFF
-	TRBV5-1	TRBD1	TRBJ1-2	TGCGCCAGCAGCTTGGCGACAGGGCAGGGTGGCTACACCTTC	CASSLATGQGGYTF
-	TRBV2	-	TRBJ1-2	TGTGCCAGCAGTGAAGAGGAGAGAGGCTATGGCTACACCTTC	CASSEEERGYGYTF
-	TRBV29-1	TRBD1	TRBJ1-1	TGCAGCGTAGACAGGGAACACACGGATGAAGCTTTCTTT	CSVDREHTDEAFF
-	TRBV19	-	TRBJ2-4	TGTGCCAGTAGTATTTCGGACATTCAGTACTTC	CASSISDIQYF
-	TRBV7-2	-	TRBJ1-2	TGTGCCAGCAGCTTAGCGAACCAGGCCTATGGCTACACCTTC	CASSLANQAYGYTF
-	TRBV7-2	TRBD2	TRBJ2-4	TGTGCCAGCACCTTAGATTTCAAGGGACTAAAAAACATTCAGTACTTC	CASTLDFKGLKNIQYF
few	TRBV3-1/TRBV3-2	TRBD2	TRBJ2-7	TGTGCCAGCAGCCCTAGCGGGAGGTCCTACGAGCAGTACTTC	CASSPSGRSYEQYF
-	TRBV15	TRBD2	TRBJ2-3	TGTGCCACCAGCATGAAGACCGGGGGGGGTGCAGATACGCAGTATTTT	CATSMKTGGGADTQYF